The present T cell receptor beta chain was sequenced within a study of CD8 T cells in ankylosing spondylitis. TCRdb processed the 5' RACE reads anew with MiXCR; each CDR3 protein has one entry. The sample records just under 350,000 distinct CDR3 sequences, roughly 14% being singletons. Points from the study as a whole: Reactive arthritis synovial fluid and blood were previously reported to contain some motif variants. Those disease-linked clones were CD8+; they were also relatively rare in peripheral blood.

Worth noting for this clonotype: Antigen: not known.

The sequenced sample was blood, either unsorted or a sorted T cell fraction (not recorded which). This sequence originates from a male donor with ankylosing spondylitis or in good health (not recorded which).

The CDR3 nucleotides are TGTGCCAGCAGCCAAGATCCGAGCGGCTACACCTTC. Its translation is CASSQDPSGYTF. J is TRBJ1-2 and V is TRBV4-2, with D hard to call. The germline V gene encodes CDR1 LGHNA and CDR2 YNFKEQ. Trimming took off 0 bases at V and 8 bases at J, with 7 bases between the two ends. The CDR3 has 12 amino acids.